Listed below are T cell receptor beta chains from one sample, sequenced in a study of T cell repertoires in cytomegalovirus infection. Each CDR3 protein is one row after TCRdb ran MiXCR on the reads. The sample comprises around 630,000 distinct CDR3 sequences, less than 25% of which are singletons, and 6.5% to 10% rests with the top ten. Specimen: CD8+ T cells from PBMCs. The receptor source for this set is a human donor in good health (CMV status not recorded). Some clones in this sample may be carry-over from other donors' samples. CDR3s include the opening cysteine and the closing phenylalanine or tryptophan. D genes are given only for firm matches. Clone size is stated in some rows and not others, as once, few, many or a class when expanded.

j_gene | d_gene | v_gene | len | abundance | CDR3aa | CDR3nt
TRBJ2-3 | . | TRBV28 | 14 | . | CASSLPGLILPQYF | TGTGCCAGCAGTTTGCCGGGGCTGATACTTCCGCAGTATTTT
TRBJ2-1 | TRBD2 | TRBV4-1 | 16 | many | CASSQLGLAAYNEQFF | TGCGCCAGCAGCCAATTAGGTCTAGCGGCCTACAATGAGCAGTTCTTC
TRBJ1-2 | . | TRBV9 | 13 | . | CASSAKGVYGYTF | TGTGCCAGCAGCGCCAAGGGGGTCTATGGCTACACCTTC
TRBJ2-3 | TRBD2 | TRBV28 | 19 | many | CASRFIWLAGDSSTDTQYF | TGTGCCAGTAGGTTCATTTGGCTAGCGGGAGACTCTAGCACAGATACGCAGTATTTT
TRBJ1-1 | . | TRBV7-9 | 13 | . | CASLPEGSTEAFF | TGTGCCAGCCTCCCCGAGGGATCCACTGAAGCTTTCTTT
TRBJ2-3 | TRBD1 | TRBV2 | 17 | few | CASSEPTGAFSTDTQYF | TGTGCCAGCAGTGAACCCACAGGGGCCTTCAGCACAGATACGCAGTATTTT
TRBJ2-5 | TRBD2 | TRBV7-4 | 16 | . | CASSSPWSGGGETQYF | TGTGCCAGCAGCTCCCCTTGGTCTGGGGGGGGAGAGACCCAGTACTTC
TRBJ2-5 | TRBD1 | TRBV7-6 | 17 | many | CASSLDPWTGDLETQYF | TGTGCCAGCAGCTTAGATCCCTGGACAGGGGATTTGGAGACCCAGTACTTC
TRBJ1-1 | . | TRBV2 | 13 | . | CATPSGMNTEAFF | TGTGCCACCCCGTCCGGGATGAACACTGAAGCTTTCTTT
TRBJ2-1 | TRBD2 | TRBV7-2 | 16 | . | CASSRGLAGSYNEQFF | TGTGCCAGCAGCAGGGGACTAGCGGGGTCCTACAATGAGCAGTTCTTC
TRBJ2-1 | . | TRBV5-4 | 13 | . | CASSLIAPGEQFF | TGTGCCAGCAGCTTGATAGCTCCGGGGGAGCAGTTCTTC
TRBJ1-2 | . | TRBV6-1 | 14 | many | CASSEIGTVYGYTF | TGTGCCAGCAGTGAAATTGGGACCGTCTATGGCTACACCTTC
TRBJ2-3 | . | TRBV20-1 | 13 | few | CSARGPRTDTQYF | TGCAGTGCTAGAGGGCCGAGGACTGATACGCAGTATTTT